This entry describes one T cell receptor (beta chain). Its antigen is unidentified. This entry is derived from a study of T cells in localized non-small cell lung cancer. Study results and caveats: In the blood, greater T cell density corresponded to longer overall survival. Heterogeneity stays possible, as sequencing covered only one tumor region. Highest T cell clonality was seen in uninvolved adjacent lung, surpassing that measured in tumor. Appearances in adjacent lung were noted for a median roughly 50 of the top 100 tumor clones.

V lost 4 bases, J lost 1 base, and 4 bases stayed unmatched. The CDR3 consists of 14 residues. Germline V CDR1 and CDR2: SGHRS, YFSETQ. Repertoires were generated with immunoSEQ multiplex PCR, while TCRdb's copy carries only in-frame clones and drops some. Among 50,000 or so clones, approximately 82% were seen once, and the ten largest hold 20%. Sequences were derived from peripheral blood, sampled before any cancer treatment. The chain combines TRBV5-1 with TRBJ1-1, with 7 bases matching TRBD1. The clonotype originates from a female donor older than 55 with stage II squamous cell lung carcinoma. CDR3 bases: TGCGCCAGCAGCCGCGACAGGGCGAACACTGAAGCTTTCTTT. Amino acid sequence: CASSRDRANTEAFF.